What follows is one TCR beta chain and its context. Its target is not known. This CDR3 is built from 14 residues. Germline lookup yields CDR1 MNHNS and CDR2 SASEGT. V lost 3 bases and J 10 bases, leaving 18 bases between the germline ends. This entry belongs to a study of prognosis after radiotherapy for stage I lung cancer. Study context: The enrollment of patients with stage I non-small cell lung cancer occurred between 2018 and January 2019. Study results and limitations: In patients who developed distant metastases, Shannon entropy measured after stereotactic body radiation therapy was lower, and baseline Shannon entropy was not associated with metastases.

Multiplex PCR, run in two rounds, amplified TCR beta CDR3 from genomic DNA. During first-round PCR, primers specific to each TRBV and TRBJ gene were used. TCRdb itself ran the multiplex PCR reads through MiXCR, one entry per CDR3 protein. In the table there are roughly 38,000 distinct CDR3 sequences, roughly a quarter of which are singletons. The authors drew roughly 6 milliliters of peripheral blood at each of two time points. The sequence derives from a donor aged 50 or older with non-small cell lung cancer. Sequenced here: PBMCs, sampled before or after stereotactic body radiation therapy (not recorded which). The chain recombines TRBV6-1 with TRBJ2-5; no definite D call. The CDR3 sequence is CASSDNLPPRDQYF. The CDR3 DNA reads TGTGCCAGCAGTGACAATTTGCCCCCAAGAGACCAGTACTTC.